This T cell receptor beta chain was sequenced for a study of blood T cell repertoires in COVID-19. Turning to the study itself: The study drew acute and convalescent COVID-19 samples from the United States, Italy and Spain.

TCRdb's copy holds only in-frame clones and misses some; the assay was immunoSEQ multiplex PCR. The data show a few hundred thousand clones, around 83% seen once. Trimming shortened V by 4 bases and J by 4 bases, and 8 bases separated the two germline ends. Germline loops: CDR1 MRHNA, CDR2 SNTAGT. The CDR3 has 13 amino acids. The sample was PBMCs or T cells enriched from blood (not recorded which). The source of this sequence is a woman aged 45 to 65 who had been exposed to COVID-19. The V call is TRBV6-4, the J call TRBJ2-1; no firm D call. The CDR3 DNA follows: TGTGCCAGCAGTGTCACAGAGTACAATGAGCAGTTCTTC. It translates to CASSVTEYNEQFF.